The sample holds one count of the clone carrying this T cell receptor (beta chain). Its target is unknown. The data belong to a study of T cell responses to AZD1222 COVID-19 vaccine. The CDR3 has 14 residues. Trimming removed 5 bases from V and 1 base from J; junction bases left unmatched: 4. CDR1 is SGHNT and CDR2 is YYREEE in the germline V gene (reference sequence). Produced via immunoSEQ multiplex PCR; TCRdb's table is partial and in-frame only. Here the sample spans some 83,000 clones, roughly 82% being singletons. Findings of the study overall: Within unmutated variant regions lay the reported targets of nearly half of spike-specific TCRs. Receipt of two AZD1222 doses was followed by a rise in Spike-specific TCR breadth and depth.

The V call is TRBV5-4, the J call TRBJ2-7, with 9 bases fitting TRBD1. The sequence derives from an adult in good health. Sample: peripheral blood, taken on day 0 of AZD1222 vaccination. The DNA of the CDR3 is TGTGCCAGCAGTTATGGGACAGGGTCCTACGAGCAGTACTTC. Translating it yields CASSYGTGSYEQYF.